This T cell receptor (beta chain) was sequenced in a study of molecular identifiers for immune sequencing clone quantification. For the study at large: The replicates split RNA from roughly 20,000 or 100,000 naive CD8 cells five ways and sequenced four. Study-wide points: Clonotypes surpassing 20 RNA copies contained over 98% of effector molecules, versus under 1% in naive cells.

A remark on this clonotype: Its antigen remains unidentified.

This CDR3 has 16 residues. The germline V gene has CDR1 SGHAT and CDR2 FQNNGV. The trim removed 5 bases at V and 0 bases at J, leaving 5 bases unmatched. One entry per CDR3 protein, called by TCRdb with MiXCR from the PCR reads. The data contain hundreds of thousands of distinct CDR3 sequences, roughly 23% of them singletons. Preparation of naive CD8 libraries involved about 17,000 to 1,100,000 sorted cells and 10%, 30% or 50% RNA. The sequence was obtained from a human donor in good health. Some libraries in this study had Jurkat cell RNA spiked in. The sequencing input was naive CD8+ T cells from blood, with Jurkat cell RNA spiked in. Stated subset: FACS-sorted CD8+CD4-CCR7+CD45RA+ naive T cells. This sequence joins TRBV11-2 and TRBJ2-7; TRBD2 agrees at 12 bases. The CDR3 DNA sequence: TGTGCCAGCAGCCCCGGACTAGCGGGGTTCTCCTACGAGCAGTACTTC. Translated, it gives CASSPGLAGFSYEQYF.